One and the same sample provided the 8 T cell receptor beta chains below, sequenced in a study of blood T cell repertoires in COVID-19. Using immunoSEQ multiplex PCR, the repertoire was profiled, and TCRdb retains in-frame clones only, with some absent. This table holds about 250,000 clones, roughly 81% found once. The specimen was peripheral blood. These receptors were collected from a man in his forties or fifties with acute or convalescent COVID-19.

J is TRBJ1-6 and V is TRBV27, with D perhaps TRBD1 (6 bases). The V gene's germline CDR1 is MNHEY and CDR2 SMNVEV (reference sequence). The CDR3 extends over 17 amino acids. Trimming shortened V by 0 bases and J by 7 bases, and 16 bases separated the two germline ends. In DNA form, the CDR3 reads TGTGCCAGCAGTTTATCATCAGGGGCGGTTCGAAATTCACCCCTCCACTTT. Its translation: CASSLSSGAVRNSPLHF.

V and J are TRBV2 and TRBJ2-5, with 11 nucleotides matching TRBD2. Unmatched junction bases numbered 11, after V lost 3 bases and J lost 2 bases. The CDR3 runs to 18 residues. Per the germline V gene, CDR1 is SNHLY and CDR2 is FYNNEI. CDR3 sequence (DNA): TGTGCCAGCAGTGAGAATACACCGGGACTAGCGGATCAAGAGACCCAGTACTTC. It specifies CASSENTPGLADQETQYF.

The chain is built from TRBV28 and TRBJ2-1; 8 positions agree with TRBD2. V gave up 4 bases and J gave up 8 bases; unmatched junction bases: 10. From germline, CDR1 is MDHEN and CDR2 SYDVKM. The CDR3 consists of 15 residues. The CDR3 sequence: CASSYTGTRGHEQFF. The CDR3 DNA is TGTGCCAGCAGTTATACCGGGACTAGAGGCCATGAGCAGTTCTTC.

This clone was detected once. The chain joins TRBV5-6 to TRBJ1-2, with D perhaps TRBD1 (6 bases). The germline V and J ends were trimmed by 4 bases and 4 bases, with 17 bases remaining between them. The length of the CDR3 is 15 residues. Germline V lookup: CDR1 SGHDT, CDR2 YYEEEE. CDR3 nucleotides: TGTGCCAGCAGCCTCCCAGGGGCGGTAAGCTATGGCTACACCTTC. Translated, it gives CASSLPGAVSYGYTF.

The chain has TRBV7-9 and TRBJ2-7, with 8 positions matching TRBD1. This CDR3 has 14 residues. Trimming cost V 3 bases and J 2 bases; bases outside gene matches: 3. Looked up from germline, CDR1 is SEHNR and CDR2 is FQNEAQ (reference sequence). CDR3 coding DNA: TGTGCCAGCAGCTTCAGGACAGGGCCCTACGAGCAGTACTTC. Protein sequence: CASSFRTGPYEQYF.

The chain carries TRBV9 and TRBJ2-5; 8 nucleotides line up with TRBD1. With 2 bases clipped from V and 5 bases from J, the junction kept 5 bases outside the gene matches. Per the germline V gene, CDR1 is SGDLS and CDR2 is YYNGEE. The CDR3 sequence is 14 residues long. In DNA, the CDR3 is TGTGCCAGCAGCGTCAGGACAGGGCTGGAGACCCAGTACTTC. Encoded protein: CASSVRTGLETQYF.

The chain has TRBV6-5 and TRBJ2-7; 7 bases match TRBD2. The germline V gene has CDR1 MNHEY and CDR2 SVGAGI. This CDR3 comprises 14 residues. V trimming: 2 bases; J trimming: 4 bases; junction bases outside the gene matches: 5. CDR3 bases: TGTGCCAGCAGTTACGGGAGGGAGTTTTACGAGCAGTACTTC. It translates to CASSYGREFYEQYF.

The chain joins TRBV28 to TRBJ1-1; 10 nucleotides agree with TRBD1. The CDR3 is 14 residues long. From germline, CDR1 is MDHEN and CDR2 SYDVKM. J gave up 4 bases and V 2 bases, and 1 base lay outside the gene matches. DNA of the CDR3: TGTGCCAGCAGTTTAGGACAGGGGGGCACTGAAGCTTTCTTT. This codes for CASSLGQGGTEAFF.